This T cell receptor (beta chain) was captured by sequencing in a study of shared clonotypes between healthy human individuals. Study results and limitations: Naive CD4 clonotypes were shared across a few donors at about 5.3%.

Researchers ran the assay at a deep level. Method: immunoSEQ multiplex PCR; TCRdb's copy keeps in-frame clones and lacks some. Of 1.5 million to 2.5 million clones in the sample, roughly 94% were seen once. Germline V gene data show CDR1 as SGDLS and CDR2 as YYNGEE. The CDR3 has 18 residues. V was clipped by 0 bases and J by 0 bases, with 16 bases between them. Terminally differentiated effector memory CD45RA+ cells were left out of the naive CD8 fraction, which was CD45RO-negative and positively selected for CCR7. As to this clone: Its antigen is as yet unknown.

Sequencing used naive CD8+ T cells sorted from blood. The source of this sequence is a man aged 18 to 29 in good health. The rearrangement joins TRBV9 to TRBJ1-5; D gene uncertain. CDR3 protein: CASSVGGGHGDSNQPQHF. DNA for the CDR3: TGTGCCAGCAGCGTAGGGGGAGGGCACGGAGATAGCAATCAGCCCCAGCATTTT.